The 5 T cell receptor beta chains reported below all come from one sample, sequenced in a study of blood T cell repertoires in COVID-19. Here immunoSEQ multiplex PCR was the method, and the copy in TCRdb shows in-frame clones only, minus some. The table lists some 250,000 clones, 70% to 90% of them singletons. Sequenced material: peripheral blood. All receptors come from a woman aged 60 to 75 with COVID-19, enrolled during active disease.

This clone showed up just a few times. This chain links TRBV11-2 with TRBJ2-7; possible D gene TRBD2, 6 bases. The CDR3 has 15 residues. V dropped 4 bases and J dropped 3 bases, with 16 bases sitting between them. Germline values: CDR1 SGHAT, CDR2 FQNNGV. The CDR3 region is CASSWLDGGSYEQYF. DNA of the CDR3: TGTGCCAGCAGCTGGCTGGACGGGGGAAGCTACGAGCAGTACTTC.

V and J are TRBV28 and TRBJ1-2; 12 bases match TRBD1. V shed 6 bases and J 8 bases; nucleotides not matched to a gene: 4. The CDR3 is 13 residues long. Germline CDR1 reads MDHEN; CDR2 reads SYDVKM. The CDR3 reads CASRGQGAPGYTF. DNA for the CDR3: TGTGCCAGCAGGGGACAGGGGGCGCCCGGCTACACCTTC.

The chain carries TRBV7-3 and TRBJ2-5; tentatively, D is TRBD2 (6 bases). Looked up from germline, CDR1 is SGHTA and CDR2 is FQGTGA. The V and J ends lost 2 bases and 2 bases respectively, with 12 bases between them. The CDR3 sequence is 15 residues long. The CDR3 region has the DNA TGTGCCAGCAGCTTACTTCCTAGCGCACAAGAGACCCAGTACTTC. Translated, it gives CASSLLPSAQETQYF.

The chain's CDR3 is CASSLAGLAGDGNEQFF. CDR3 DNA: TGTGCCAGCAGCTTAGCTGGGCTAGCGGGAGACGGTAATGAGCAGTTCTTC. The chain has TRBV7-2 and TRBJ2-1; 10 bases align to TRBD2. Germline CDR1 reads SGHTA; CDR2 reads FQGNSA. This CDR3 region has 17 residues. V shed 0 bases and J 7 bases; nucleotides not matched to a gene: 9. The full variable domain, rest sourced from reference TRBV7-2 and TRBJ2-1, is GAGVSQSPSNKVTEKGKDVELRCDPISGHTALYWYRQSLGQGLEFLIYFQGNSAPDKSGLPSDRFSAERTGGSVSTLTIQRTQQEDSAVYLCASSLAGLAGDGNEQFFGPGTRLTVL.

The chain has TRBV10-1 and TRBJ2-1; 12 positions match TRBD2. The CDR3 runs 17 residues. V shed 2 bases, J shed 8 bases, and the junction held 10 bases outside the gene matches. CDR1 WNHNN and CDR2 SYGVQD come from the germline V gene (reference sequence). The CDR3 coding sequence is TGCGCCAGCAGTGAGACCGAGCTAGCGGGAGGGCCCGATGAGCAGTTCTTC. Its protein is CASSETELAGGPDEQFF.